The rows below give T cell receptor beta chains drawn from one sample of a study of control samples from healthy donors and cancer patients. Assay used: immunoSEQ multiplex PCR; TCRdb lists only in-frame clones, some missing. The sample carries roughly 180,000 clones, approximately 94% recorded once. The material sequenced was blood. Receptors originate from a woman under 30 in good health. The CDR3 runs from the conserved cysteine through the conserved F or W. Clone size appears in some rows only: once, few, many, or a class for an expanded clone.

v_call clone_size cdr3_aa
TRBV19 NA CASSIGGVQETQYF
TRBV11-2 NA CASSWDGSPGEKLFF
TRBV28 once CASSYLDSNYGYTF
TRBV6-2/TRBV6-3 NA CASSRGGDQPQHF
TRBV27 few CASRWTGGTEAFF
TRBV27 NA CASSFNGGGYTF
TRBV7-2 NA CASSLIPGATGANVLTF
TRBV4-1 NA CASSLFSDSSNEQFF
TRBV29-1 NA CSAVGLQETQYF
TRBV6-1 once CASSETGRGDGYTF
TRBV5-5 NA CASSTDSITDTQYF
TRBV28 NA CASSSPGDSPREQYF
TRBV19 NA CASSLDRGLEQYF
TRBV7-8 NA CASSLTGGSSYEQYF
TRBV9 once CASSVGPGHQETQYF
TRBV19 NA CASSIKRGRPHNEQFF
TRBV7-9 NA CASLGGDYGYTF
TRBV6-5 NA CASSFTSGGEWKLFF
TRBV4-2 NA CASSQVSESTNEKLFF